This TCR beta chain emerged from a study of T-cell reconstitution after alpha-beta-depleted transplantation in children. This clonotype was counted between two and nine times. Preparing the TCRbeta library involved the use of unique molecular identifiers. In TCRdb, the PCR reads were re-called with MiXCR into one record per CDR3 protein. The sample gives fewer than 550,000 distinct CDR3 sequences, around 16% of which show up once; around 30% is in the top ten. The CDR3 runs 13 residues. V lost 1 base and J lost 3, with 7 bases in between. Per the germline V gene, CDR1 is SGHRS and CDR2 is YFSETQ. This sample comprised PBMCs, mostly from graft donor cells, obtained 360 days after TCRalphabeta/CD19-depleted stem cell transplant. The chain is built from TRBV5-1 and TRBJ2-5; D remains ambiguous. The TCR was taken from a boy under two years old who had a stem cell transplant for Wiskott-Aldrich syndrome, so the T cells may come from the graft donor. The CDR3 region is CASSLMWEETQYF. For the CDR3, the DNA is TGCGCCAGCAGCTTGATGTGGGAAGAGACCCAGTACTTC.